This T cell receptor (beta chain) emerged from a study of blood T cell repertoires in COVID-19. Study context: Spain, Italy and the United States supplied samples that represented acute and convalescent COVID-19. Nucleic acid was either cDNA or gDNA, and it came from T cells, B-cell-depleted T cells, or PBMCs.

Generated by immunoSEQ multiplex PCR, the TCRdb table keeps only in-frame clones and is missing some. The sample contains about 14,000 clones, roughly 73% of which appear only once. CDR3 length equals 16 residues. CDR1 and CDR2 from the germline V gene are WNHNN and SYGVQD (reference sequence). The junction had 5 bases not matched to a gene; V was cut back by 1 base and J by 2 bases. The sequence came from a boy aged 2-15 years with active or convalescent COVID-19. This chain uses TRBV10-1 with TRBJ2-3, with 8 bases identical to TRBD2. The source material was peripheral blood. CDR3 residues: CASSELSGGYTDTQYF. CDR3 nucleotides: TGCGCCAGCAGTGAGTTGAGCGGGGGATACACAGATACGCAGTATTTT.